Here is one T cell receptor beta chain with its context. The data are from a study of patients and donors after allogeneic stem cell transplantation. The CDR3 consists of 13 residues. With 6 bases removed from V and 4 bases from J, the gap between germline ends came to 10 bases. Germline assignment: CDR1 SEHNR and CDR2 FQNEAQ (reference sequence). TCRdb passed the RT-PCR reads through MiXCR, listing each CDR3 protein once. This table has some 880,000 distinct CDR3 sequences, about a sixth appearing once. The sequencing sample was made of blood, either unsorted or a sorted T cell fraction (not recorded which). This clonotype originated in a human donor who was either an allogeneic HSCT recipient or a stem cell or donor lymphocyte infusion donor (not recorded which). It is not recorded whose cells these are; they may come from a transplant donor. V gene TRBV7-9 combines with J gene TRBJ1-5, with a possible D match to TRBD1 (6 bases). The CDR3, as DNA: TGTGCCAGCAGAGACACAGGGAATCAGCCCCAGCATTTT. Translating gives CASRDTGNQPQHF.